A selection of T cell receptor beta chains follows, all from one sample in a study of PD-1 blockade in classical Hodgkin lymphoma. The repertoire was sequenced with immunoSEQ multiplex PCR; TCRdb's copy has only in-frame clones and lacks some. The sample holds thousands of clones, roughly 86% seen once. The input for sequencing was CD4+ T cells from blood, taken before the fourth cycle of nivolumab. All receptors come from a human donor with classical Hodgkin lymphoma. CDR3s include the opening cysteine and the closing phenylalanine or tryptophan. A D gene is named only where the DNA matches it firmly. Clone size is not always given. Where it is, it says once, few, many or a class for expanded clones.

>TRBJ2-3|18|.|TRBV4-2|TRBD2
TGTGCCAGCAGCCCCCAAGGGGCTAGCGGGTCGGGCACAGATACGCAGTATTTT
CASSPQGASGSGTDTQYF
>TRBJ1-1|12|.|TRBV7-6|.
TGTGCCAGCAGCATGCAGGGTTCTGAAGCTTTCTTT
CASSMQGSEAFF
>TRBJ2-3|16|.|TRBV15|TRBD2
TGTGCCACCAGCAGAGGTACTAGCGCCAGCACAGATACGCAGTATTTT
CATSRGTSASTDTQYF
>TRBJ1-2|14|.|TRBV11-2|.
TGTGCCAGCAGCTTCGGGACACGGATAGGAGGCTACACCTTC
CASSFGTRIGGYTF
>TRBJ2-1|16|.|TRBV5-1|.
TGCGCCAGCAGTCCCGAGGGAGGCCCACGGTACAATGAGCAGTTCTTC
CASSPEGGPRYNEQFF
>TRBJ1-2|14|.|TRBV15|.
TGTGCCACCAGCAGAGATGGGGCGGCTCCGGGCTACACCTTC
CATSRDGAAPGYTF
>TRBJ2-1|12|.|TRBV6-1|.
TGTGCCAGCAGTGAACTAAGACAAAAGCAGTTCTTC
CASSELRQKQFF
>TRBJ1-2|15|few|TRBV6-5|TRBD1
TGTGCCAGCAGGTCCACAGGGGGCGCGGGCTATGGCTACACCTTC
CASRSTGGAGYGYTF
>TRBJ1-2|13|.|TRBV6-5|TRBD1
TGTGCCAGCAGGGGGACAGGGAACTATGGCTACACCTTC
CASRGTGNYGYTF
>TRBJ2-3|16|.|TRBV19|.
TGTGCCAGTAGTCCCATAGATGTGGTCCAGATGGATACGCAGTATTTT
CASSPIDVVQMDTQYF
>TRBJ2-4|14|.|TRBV5-1|.
TGCGCCAGCAGCTTCCAAGGGGCCAAAAACATTCAGTACTTC
CASSFQGAKNIQYF
>TRBJ1-5|18|.|TRBV11-3|.
TGTGCCAGCAGCTTAGTGCGGGGATCCATTATTAGCAATCAGCCCCAGCATTTT
CASSLVRGSIISNQPQHF
>TRBJ2-1|15|.|TRBV5-1|TRBD2
TGCGCCAGCAGCTTGGCCACTAGCGGTAGCGATGAGCAGTTCTTC
CASSLATSGSDEQFF
>TRBJ2-1|13|once|TRBV7-9|TRBD2
TGTGCCAGCAGCTTCGGACTAGCGGCCGAGCAGTTCTTC
CASSFGLAAEQFF
>TRBJ1-2|14|.|TRBV5-6|.
TGTGCCAGCAGCTTGGAGTCAGGAAACTATGGCTACACCTTC
CASSLESGNYGYTF
>TRBJ1-2|14|few|TRBV5-4|TRBD1
TGTGCCAGCAGCTTACAGGGGAGGATTTATGGCTACACCTTC
CASSLQGRIYGYTF
>TRBJ1-1|14|.|TRBV5-5|.
TGTGCCAGCAGCCACGCGGGACAAGTCCCCCAAGCTTTCTTT
CASSHAGQVPQAFF
>TRBJ2-3|15|.|TRBV5-4|.
TGTGCCAGCAGCTCTCGACAGGCCCACACGGGTACGCAGTATTTT
CASSSRQAHTGTQYF
>TRBJ2-4|17|.|TRBV27|.
TGTGCCAGCAGTACCCTACTTGACCGTATAGCCAAAAACATTCAGTACTTC
CASSTLLDRIAKNIQYF
>TRBJ2-7|14|.|TRBV30|TRBD1
TGTGCCTGGAGTTGGGACAGCGCCTCCTACGAGCAGTACTTC
CAWSWDSASYEQYF
>TRBJ2-3|15|.|TRBV19|TRBD1
TGTGCCAGTAGTCAGGGGGCGAGAAACACAGATACGCAGTATTTT
CASSQGARNTDTQYF
>TRBJ2-3|14|once|TRBV5-1|.
TGCGCCAGCAGGCCAGAGCCCCACACAGATACGCAGTATTTT
CASRPEPHTDTQYF
>TRBJ1-5|13|.|TRBV7-3|.
TGTGCCAGCAGTCGGGGTGAAGGGCAGCCCCAGCATTTT
CASSRGEGQPQHF
>TRBJ2-5|12|once|TRBV29-1|.
TGCAGCGTTGCGCAGAGCCAAGAGACCCAGTACTTC
CSVAQSQETQYF
>TRBJ2-4|12|.|TRBV2|TRBD2
TGTGCCAGCAAAACTAGCGGAAACATTCAGTACTTC
CASKTSGNIQYF
>TRBJ1-2|13|.|TRBV29-1|.
TGCAGCGTAAGCCGGGTCTTTGTAGGTGGCTACACCTTC
CSVSRVFVGGYTF
>TRBJ1-1|14|.|TRBV4-1|.
TGCGCCAGCAGCCAAGATCCGGCGAACACTGAAGCTTTCTTT
CASSQDPANTEAFF
>TRBJ2-1|14|.|TRBV5-1|.
TGCGCCAGCAGCTTGATCACGTCTCACGATAAGCAGTTCTTC
CASSLITSHDKQFF